The source of this T cell receptor beta chain is a study of T cell responses to AZD1222 COVID-19 vaccine. Whole-study findings and limits: Repertoire samples came only from after the peak T cell response.

On this clone itself: Its antigen is unidentified.

This CDR3 is 14 amino acids long. The V gene end was trimmed by 4 bases and the J gene end by 7 bases; junction bases not matched to a gene: 6. Looked up from germline, CDR1 is SNHLY and CDR2 is FYNNEI. Repertoires were generated with immunoSEQ multiplex PCR, while TCRdb's copy carries only in-frame clones and drops some. The sample carries 95,000 to 150,000 clones, about 89% recorded once. The receptor comes from an adult in good health. The sample in question was peripheral blood, obtained on day 0 of AZD1222 vaccination. The V and J genes are TRBV2 and TRBJ1-4; 7 positions match TRBD1. DNA of the CDR3: TGTGCCAGCAGTGCACAGGGGTCGGGTGAAAAACTGTTTTTT. Encoded protein: CASSAQGSGEKLFF.